Listed below are T cell receptor beta chains from one sample, sequenced in a study of blood T cell repertoires in COVID-19. The assay was immunoSEQ multiplex PCR, and TCRdb's table has in-frame clones only and misses some. Among a few hundred thousand clones, 85% to 90% were seen once, and the ten largest hold approximately 6.2%. The sample was peripheral blood. The receptors here all came from a man aged 60 to 69 who had recovered from COVID-19. CDR3s include the opening cysteine and the closing phenylalanine or tryptophan. Fields, in order: clone size, J gene, V gene, D gene, CDR3 DNA, CDR3 protein. A D gene is named only where the DNA matches it firmly. Clone size is not always given. Where it is, it says once, few, many or a class for expanded clones.

size: few
J: TRBJ2-4
V: TRBV27
D: .
DNA: TGTGCCAGCAGTACCCCCGGGGTCGGTAGGAACATTCAGTACTTC
CDR3: CASSTPGVGRNIQYF

size: .
J: TRBJ1-5
V: TRBV2
D: .
DNA: TGTGCCAGCAGTGAGGCTGAAAGTCAGCCCCAGCATTTT
CDR3: CASSEAESQPQHF

size: .
J: TRBJ1-1
V: TRBV5-5
D: .
DNA: TGTGCCAGCAGCCCCAATCGGGGGGGGTTCACTGAAGCTTTCTTT
CDR3: CASSPNRGGFTEAFF

size: .
J: TRBJ2-3
V: TRBV7-2
D: .
DNA: TGTGCCAGCAGCTTACTGGCGGGGACCACAGATACGCAGTATTTT
CDR3: CASSLLAGTTDTQYF

size: .
J: TRBJ1-5
V: TRBV20-1
D: TRBD1
DNA: TGCAGTGCTAGTAGCATACAGGGGACTAGCAATCAGCCCCAGCATTTT
CDR3: CSASSIQGTSNQPQHF

size: .
J: TRBJ2-5
V: TRBV4-2
D: TRBD2
DNA: TGTGCCAGCAGCCAAGCGACTAGCGGGGGGGCTGAGACCCAGTACTTC
CDR3: CASSQATSGGAETQYF

size: .
J: TRBJ2-5
V: TRBV9
D: TRBD2
DNA: TGTGCCAGCAGCTCCCCCGTGGCTAGCGGGGAGTACCAAGAGACCCAGTACTTC
CDR3: CASSSPVASGEYQETQYF

size: .
J: TRBJ1-1
V: TRBV29-1
D: .
DNA: TGCAGCGTTGAAGTATTGGAGCGGGCTAGCGCTTTCTTT
CDR3: CSVEVLERASAFF

size: .
J: TRBJ1-1
V: TRBV30
D: TRBD1
DNA: TGTGCCTGGAGTGATTTCGGATCACAGGGGGACACTGAAGCTTTCTTT
CDR3: CAWSDFGSQGDTEAFF

size: .
J: TRBJ2-1
V: TRBV28
D: .
DNA: TGTGCCAGCAGGCGACAGGCATTGGGGTCTGAGTTCTTC
CDR3: CASRRQALGSEFF

size: .
J: TRBJ2-5
V: TRBV5-8
D: TRBD1
DNA: TGTGCCAGCAGCCCCGCAGGGGGTATTCAAGAGACCCAGTACTTC
CDR3: CASSPAGGIQETQYF

size: .
J: TRBJ1-5
V: TRBV19
D: TRBD1
DNA: TGTGCCAGTAGCAAACGGGGACAGACTTTTAGTCAGCCCCAGCATTTT
CDR3: CASSKRGQTFSQPQHF

size: .
J: TRBJ2-1
V: TRBV25-1
D: TRBD1
DNA: TGTGCCAGCCTTCCCGACAGGGCAGGCAATGAGCAGTTCTTC
CDR3: CASLPDRAGNEQFF

size: .
J: TRBJ1-2
V: TRBV6-2/TRBV6-3
D: TRBD1
DNA: TGTGCCAGCAGTTACTCAAGACAGGGGGATCGTGACTACACCTTC
CDR3: CASSYSRQGDRDYTF

size: .
J: TRBJ2-2
V: TRBV6-1
D: .
DNA: TGTGCCAGCAGTGAATGGGCAGCGAACACCGGGGAGCTGTTTTTT
CDR3: CASSEWAANTGELFF

size: few
J: TRBJ2-3
V: TRBV7-3
D: .
DNA: TGTGCCAGCAGCCTGACAGATACGCAGTATTTT
CDR3: CASSLTDTQYF

size: .
J: TRBJ1-2
V: TRBV12-3/TRBV12-4
D: .
DNA: TGTGCCAGCAGTTTAGGACAGGTGGGGGGCTACACCTTC
CDR3: CASSLGQVGGYTF

size: .
J: TRBJ1-2
V: TRBV5-1
D: TRBD1
DNA: TGCGCCAGCAGCTTTGGCCAGGGGGTTGATGGCTACACCTTC
CDR3: CASSFGQGVDGYTF

size: .
J: TRBJ2-1
V: TRBV27
D: .
DNA: TGTGCCAGCTTCCAGCGGAAGGGTGGCTACAATGAGCAGTTCTTC
CDR3: CASFQRKGGYNEQFF

size: .
J: TRBJ1-2
V: TRBV28
D: .
DNA: TGTGCCAGCAGTTTCAATAACTATGGCTACACCTTC
CDR3: CASSFNNYGYTF

size: few
J: TRBJ1-6
V: TRBV2
D: .
DNA: TGTGCCAGCAGTCCGGGACCTAGGGAGGGATCACCCCTCCACTTT
CDR3: CASSPGPREGSPLHF

size: .
J: TRBJ1-1
V: TRBV5-3
D: TRBD1
DNA: TGTGCCAGAAGCCGGGACAGGGTTACCCCGAACACTGAAGCTTTCTTT
CDR3: CARSRDRVTPNTEAFF

size: once
J: TRBJ1-1
V: TRBV19
D: .
DNA: TGTGCCAGTATCCCCGGGGACACCAACACTGAAGCTTTCTTT
CDR3: CASIPGDTNTEAFF

size: .
J: TRBJ2-5
V: TRBV7-2
D: TRBD2
DNA: TGTGCCAGCAGCTTAGGGGCCAGCGGGGGCCAAGAGACCCAGTACTTC
CDR3: CASSLGASGGQETQYF

size: .
J: TRBJ2-7
V: TRBV4-3
D: .
DNA: TGCGCCAGCAGCCAAGAGCGCTTGGGCAGGTACGAGCAGTACTTC
CDR3: CASSQERLGRYEQYF

size: .
J: TRBJ1-2
V: TRBV27
D: .
DNA: TGTGCCAGCAGATGGGGTGGGGAGCCCCGGGATGGCTACACCTTC
CDR3: CASRWGGEPRDGYTF

size: once
J: TRBJ2-7
V: TRBV4-2
D: TRBD1
DNA: TGTGCCAGCAGCCGGGGACAGTCCTACGAGCAGTACTTC
CDR3: CASSRGQSYEQYF

size: .
J: TRBJ1-4
V: TRBV30
D: TRBD1
DNA: TGTGCCTGGAGTCGATCCCGGACAGGAACAAAACTGTTTTTT
CDR3: CAWSRSRTGTKLFF

size: .
J: TRBJ2-5
V: TRBV6-5
D: .
DNA: TGTGCCAGCAGTTACGCGAGAGGCCAAGAGACCCAGTACTTC
CDR3: CASSYARGQETQYF

size: once
J: TRBJ2-1
V: TRBV6-5
D: TRBD2
DNA: TGTGCCAGCAGTACGGGGGGGGCTGTGGCCCAGTTCTTC
CDR3: CASSTGGAVAQFF

size: .
J: TRBJ1-6
V: TRBV7-2
D: .
DNA: TGTGCCAGCAGCTTAGTATGGGCCCTTAATTCACCCCTCCACTTT
CDR3: CASSLVWALNSPLHF

size: once
J: TRBJ2-7
V: TRBV30
D: .
DNA: TGTGCCTGGAGTGACGCACGGTACCCCTACGAGCAGTACTTC
CDR3: CAWSDARYPYEQYF

size: .
J: TRBJ2-5
V: TRBV6-1
D: TRBD2
DNA: TGTGCCAGCAGTGAACGGGGCGGGAGTAGGGAGACCCAGTACTTC
CDR3: CASSERGGSRETQYF

size: .
J: TRBJ2-1
V: TRBV7-3
D: .
DNA: TGTGCCAGCAGCTCCAGGGGTGGGGGATACAATGAGCAGTTCTTC
CDR3: CASSSRGGGYNEQFF

size: .
J: TRBJ2-2
V: TRBV27
D: .
DNA: TGTGCCAGCAGTTCCGGACAGAGCACCGGGGAGCTGTTTTTT
CDR3: CASSSGQSTGELFF

size: .
J: TRBJ1-2
V: TRBV5-6
D: TRBD1
DNA: TGTGCCAGCAGCTTGGACAGGGGAGAGGGCTACACCTTC
CDR3: CASSLDRGEGYTF

size: once
J: TRBJ2-7
V: TRBV9
D: .
DNA: TGTGCCAGCAGCGTAGAGGGGGAGGGCCCCTACGAGCAGTACTTC
CDR3: CASSVEGEGPYEQYF

size: .
J: TRBJ2-5
V: TRBV5-4
D: TRBD1
DNA: TGTGCCAGCAGCCGACAGGGGGCGGGAGAGACCCAGTACTTC
CDR3: CASSRQGAGETQYF

size: .
J: TRBJ2-5
V: TRBV27
D: TRBD2
DNA: TGTGCCAGCAGTCCCCTGGGACTAGCGGGAGGCCTTGGGGGAGAGACCCAGTACTTC
CDR3: CASSPLGLAGGLGGETQYF

size: once
J: TRBJ2-1
V: TRBV6-5
D: .
DNA: TGTGCCAGCAGTTACTCTCCGGGAGAGGTATACAATGAGCAGTTCTTC
CDR3: CASSYSPGEVYNEQFF

size: .
J: TRBJ1-2
V: TRBV3-1/TRBV3-2
D: TRBD1
DNA: TGTGCCAGCAGCGGGGGGACAGCCTATGGCTACACCTTC
CDR3: CASSGGTAYGYTF

size: few
J: TRBJ2-7
V: TRBV12-5
D: .
DNA: TGTGCTAGTGGCCACAGGGAGCAGTACTTC
CDR3: CASGHREQYF

size: once
J: TRBJ2-3
V: TRBV2
D: TRBD2
DNA: TGTGCCAGCAGTGGTTTGGCAGCGGGGGTTAGCACAGATACGCAGTATTTT
CDR3: CASSGLAAGVSTDTQYF

size: .
J: TRBJ1-2
V: TRBV29-1
D: TRBD1
DNA: TGCAGCGTTGAAGGTACCGGGACAGGGGGTTATAACTATGGCTACACCTTC
CDR3: CSVEGTGTGGYNYGYTF

size: .
J: TRBJ2-3
V: TRBV19
D: TRBD1
DNA: TGTGCCAGACGCCACGGCCGGGCAGGGGGCTTTTTAGATACGCAGTATTTT
CDR3: CARRHGRAGGFLDTQYF

size: .
J: TRBJ1-2
V: TRBV9
D: .
DNA: TGTGCCAGCAGCGGTGGGCAGGGCGGTAACTATGGCTACACCTTC
CDR3: CASSGGQGGNYGYTF

size: .
J: TRBJ2-7
V: TRBV7-2
D: TRBD1
DNA: TGTGCCAGCAGCGAGTGGACAGGGAGAGGCGAGCAGTACTTC
CDR3: CASSEWTGRGEQYF

size: few
J: TRBJ1-4
V: TRBV7-8
D: .
DNA: TGTGCCAGCAGCTCGCATACCGTCCTATCGAGGAATGAAAAACTGTTTTTT
CDR3: CASSSHTVLSRNEKLFF

size: .
J: TRBJ1-3
V: TRBV3-1/TRBV3-2
D: .
DNA: TGTGCCAGCAGCCAAGGCGGGGGCGGAAACACCATATATTTT
CDR3: CASSQGGGGNTIYF

size: .
J: TRBJ2-1
V: TRBV7-9
D: TRBD2
DNA: TGTGCCAGCAGCTTTGGACCCGCGGGGGGTTTTGAGCAGTTCTTC
CDR3: CASSFGPAGGFEQFF

size: .
J: TRBJ2-4
V: TRBV5-8
D: .
DNA: TGTGCCAGCAGCTTGGGGAACGACATCGCTTCCCCTAGCCAGTACTTC
CDR3: CASSLGNDIASPSQYF

size: .
J: TRBJ2-5
V: TRBV5-1
D: .
DNA: TGCGCCAGCAGCATATCGCGGGGAAGCCAAGAGACCCAGTACTTC
CDR3: CASSISRGSQETQYF

size: .
J: TRBJ1-1
V: TRBV19
D: TRBD1
DNA: TGTGCCAGCGCCGGCACAGGGGGCTACACTGAAGCTTTCTTT
CDR3: CASAGTGGYTEAFF

size: .
J: TRBJ2-5
V: TRBV6-2/TRBV6-3
D: TRBD1
DNA: TGTGCCAGCAGCCTTGACAGGGCCGAAGAGACCCAGTACTTC
CDR3: CASSLDRAEETQYF

size: few
J: TRBJ2-2
V: TRBV6-1
D: .
DNA: TGTGCCAGCAGTGAAGTGGCAGCCGGGGAGCTGTTTTTT
CDR3: CASSEVAAGELFF

size: many
J: TRBJ1-1
V: TRBV18
D: TRBD1
DNA: TGTGCCAGCTCTCCGGTCGACAGGGGAAACACTGAAGCTTTCTTT
CDR3: CASSPVDRGNTEAFF

size: .
J: TRBJ1-5
V: TRBV5-1
D: .
DNA: TGCGCCAGCAGCTTGGCCAGTGGGCCGGATCAGCCCCAGCATTTT
CDR3: CASSLASGPDQPQHF

size: .
J: TRBJ1-3
V: TRBV4-2
D: .
DNA: TGTGCCAGCAGCCAGAATCAGGGGCCCACCTCTGGAAACACCATATATTTT
CDR3: CASSQNQGPTSGNTIYF

size: .
J: TRBJ2-3
V: TRBV19
D: .
DNA: TGTGCCAGTAGTAATCCTGGGGCTGGCACAGATACGCAGTATTTT
CDR3: CASSNPGAGTDTQYF

size: .
J: TRBJ2-7
V: TRBV5-4
D: TRBD2
DNA: TGTGCCAGCAGCTTAGGGGGATCTAGCGGGGGCGGGCGGTACTTC
CDR3: CASSLGGSSGGGRYF